The 14 T cell receptor beta chains below all came from one sample that was sequenced in a study of Tregs in tolerant kidney transplant recipients (dated by TCRdb to the late 2010s). Their antigen targets remain unknown. The time point label, read with the paper, signifies: blood sample drawn before combined kidney and bone marrow transplant. Library preparation was by the immunoSEQ multiplex PCR assay. TCRdb's version of the immuneACCESS table is confined to in-frame rearrangements and falls short of the full clone set. An unresolved V gene accounts for under half of the shortfall where checked; the remainder is of unknown origin. This sample is represented by about 5,600 clones; roughly 90% of them were singletons. The ten biggest clones cover roughly 3.5% of the sample. The sequencing here drew on Tregs from blood cultured with allogeneic cells, taken before the transplant. The source is a human patient who received a combined kidney and bone marrow transplant.

The CDR3 DNA follows: TGTGCCAGCAGCCCTAACGCTGGAAACACCATATATTTT. Its translation: CASSPNAGNTIYF. The chain recombines TRBV7-2 with TRBJ1-3; D unclear. CDR3 length equals 13 residues. Germline assignment: CDR1 SGHTA and CDR2 FQGNSA. Trimming took off 5 bases at V and 2 bases at J, with 7 bases between the two ends.

This clone came up once. The V and J genes are TRBV10-3 and TRBJ1-5; D is unresolved. Looked up from germline, CDR1 is ENHRY and CDR2 is SYGVKD. V lost 2 bases to trimming and J lost 6 bases, with 14 bases between them. There are 15 residues in the CDR3. The CDR3 region has the DNA TGTGCCATCAGTGAGGGACTCCGCCAAGGTCAGCCCCAGCATTTT. This translates into CAISEGLRQGQPQHF.

The chain employs TRBV2 and TRBJ2-4; D might be TRBD1 or TRBD2, each matching 6 bases. The CDR3 covers 15 residues. Per germline, CDR1 SNHLY and CDR2 FYNNEI. Trimming cost V 3 bases and J 3 bases, with 12 bases left between them. The DNA for the CDR3 is TGTGCCAGCAGTGAGGACAGACTAGACAAAAACATTCAGTACTTC. As protein: CASSEDRLDKNIQYF. Looking up the rest from reference TRBV2 and TRBJ2-4 gives the full variable domain: EPEVTQTPSHQVTQMGQEVILRCVPISNHLYFYWYRQILGQKVEFLVSFYNNEISEKSEIFDDQFSVERPDGSNFTLKIRSTKLEDSAMYFCASSEDRLDKNIQYFGAGTRLSVL.

The genes are TRBV6-1 and TRBJ1-4; 9 nucleotides agree with TRBD1. The CDR3 runs to 15 residues. Germline V gives CDR1 MNHNS, CDR2 SASEGT. Trimming took 4 bases from V and 3 from J; bases not matched to a gene: 3. This CDR3 is CASSATGGANEKLFF. The CDR3 bases are TGTGCCAGCAGTGCAACAGGGGGCGCTAATGAAAAACTGTTTTTT.

The V call is TRBV7-9, the J call TRBJ2-5; 7 nucleotides line up with TRBD2. Germline CDR1 reads SEHNR; CDR2 reads FQNEAQ (reference sequence). The CDR3 has 13 residues. The V segment lost 8 bases and the J segment 4 bases; nucleotides outside the gene matches: 7. CDR3 DNA sequence: TGTGCCAGCCGGGCGGGAGCTATAGAGACCCAGTACTTC. It codes for CASRAGAIETQYF. Full variable domain (remainder filled in from reference TRBV7-9 and TRBJ2-5): DTGVSQNPRHKITKRGQNVTFRCDPISEHNRLYWYRQTLGQGPEFLTYFQNEAQLEKSRLLSDRFSAERPKGSFSTLEIQRTEQGDSAMYLCASRAGAIETQYFGPGTRLLVL.

V usage is TRBV7-9 and J usage is TRBJ2-3; 10 bases align to TRBD2. J was trimmed by 4 bases and V by 3 bases; bases with no gene match: 10. Germline V lookup: CDR1 SEHNR, CDR2 FQNEAQ (reference sequence). The CDR3 extends over 17 amino acids. The chain's CDR3 is CASSFQRGGLLADTQYF. The CDR3 bases are TGTGCCAGCAGCTTCCAGCGGGGGGGCCTCCTGGCAGATACGCAGTATTTT.

The chain joins TRBV6-5 to TRBJ1-5; TRBD1 agrees at 8 bases. V shed 6 bases and J 4 bases; nucleotides not matched to a gene: 5. This CDR3 spans 14 amino acids. CDR1 is MNHEY and CDR2 is SVGAGI in the germline V gene. In DNA, the CDR3 is TGTGCCAGCAGAGCCACAGGGGGGAATCAGCCCCAGCATTTT. This codes for CASRATGGNQPQHF.

V is TRBV5-4 and J is TRBJ2-7, with TRBD1 matching over 7 bases. The CDR3 extends over 13 amino acids. V trimming: 4 bases; J trimming: 3 bases; junction bases outside the gene matches: 4. Germline V gene lookup returns CDR1 SGHNT and CDR2 YYREEE (reference sequence). Written as DNA, the CDR3 is TGTGCCAGCAGCCCGGGACAGCTCTACGAGCAGTACTTC. Its translation: CASSPGQLYEQYF. The full variable domain, in which reference TRBV5-4 and TRBJ2-7 provide the parts outside the CDR3, is ETGVTQSPTHLIKTRGQQVTLRCSSQSGHNTVSWYQQALGQGPQFIFQYYREEENGRGNFPPRFSGLQFPNYSSELNVNALELDDSALYLCASSPGQLYEQYFGPGTRLTVT.

The chain links TRBV2 to TRBJ1-4; 7 bases are a match to TRBD1. V lost 5 bases and J lost 2; bases outside the gene matches: 5. Germline CDR1 is SNHLY and CDR2 is FYNNEI. There are 15 residues in the CDR3. The CDR3 DNA reads TGTGCCAGCAGTCGACAGGGATCGACTAATGAAAAACTGTTTTTT. Residues: CASSRQGSTNEKLFF.

The chain carries TRBV11-3 and TRBJ1-1; TRBD1 is a possible D gene (5 bases). The CDR3 sequence is 13 residues long. Germline values: CDR1 SGHNT, CDR2 YENEEA. The ends were cut back, 1 base at V and 6 bases at J, with 9 bases in the middle. DNA of the CDR3: TGTGCCAGCAGCTTAGGGCGAGGGGCTGAAGCTTTCTTT. This gives the protein CASSLGRGAEAFF.

This clone appeared a single time. The chain couples TRBV5-4 to TRBJ2-3, with 9 bases aligning to TRBD2. J gave up 4 bases and V 4 bases, and 4 bases lay outside the gene matches. The V gene's germline CDR1 is SGHNT and CDR2 YYREEE (reference sequence). CDR3 length: 14 amino acids. CDR3 nucleotides: TGTGCCAGCAGCGAAGGACTAGCGCCAGATACGCAGTATTTT. This codes for CASSEGLAPDTQYF.

V usage is TRBV2 and J usage is TRBJ2-5; possible D gene TRBD2, 6 bases. Between the trimmed V and J ends, which lost 4 bases and 4 bases, there was a span of 13 bases. CDR1 and CDR2 (germline): SNHLY, FYNNEI. The CDR3 contains 14 residues. CDR3 DNA: TGTGCCAGCAGTGCCCGACTAGTTCGAGAGACCCAGTACTTC. This codes for CASSARLVRETQYF.

This chain links TRBV18 with TRBJ1-1; D ambiguous. The germline V gene has CDR1 KGHSH and CDR2 LQKENI. V was cut by 4 bases and J by 3 bases, with 12 bases left in between. There are 14 residues in the CDR3. CDR3 amino acids: CASSLAPGDTEAFF. CDR3 nucleotides: TGTGCCAGCTCACTTGCGCCCGGAGACACTGAAGCTTTCTTT.

V gene TRBV9 combines with J gene TRBJ1-2; the D gene is possibly TRBD1 (6 bases). The CDR3 is 12 amino acids. The germline gives CDR1 SGDLS, CDR2 YYNGEE. V was shortened by 3 bases and J by 8 bases, with 11 bases between the two germline ends. The CDR3 coding sequence is TGTGCCAGCAGCGGCAGGGGTTACGGCTACACCTTC. This sequence encodes CASSGRGYGYTF.